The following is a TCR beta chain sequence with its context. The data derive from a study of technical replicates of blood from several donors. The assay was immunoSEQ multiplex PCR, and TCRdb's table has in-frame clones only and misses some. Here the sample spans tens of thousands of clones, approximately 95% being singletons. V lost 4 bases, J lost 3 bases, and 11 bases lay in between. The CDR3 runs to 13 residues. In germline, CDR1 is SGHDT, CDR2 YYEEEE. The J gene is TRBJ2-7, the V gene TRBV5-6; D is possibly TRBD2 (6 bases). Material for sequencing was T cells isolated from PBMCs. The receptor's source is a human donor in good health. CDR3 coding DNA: TGTGCCAGCAGCGCGACTAGGATCTACGAGCAGTACTTC. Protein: CASSATRIYEQYF.